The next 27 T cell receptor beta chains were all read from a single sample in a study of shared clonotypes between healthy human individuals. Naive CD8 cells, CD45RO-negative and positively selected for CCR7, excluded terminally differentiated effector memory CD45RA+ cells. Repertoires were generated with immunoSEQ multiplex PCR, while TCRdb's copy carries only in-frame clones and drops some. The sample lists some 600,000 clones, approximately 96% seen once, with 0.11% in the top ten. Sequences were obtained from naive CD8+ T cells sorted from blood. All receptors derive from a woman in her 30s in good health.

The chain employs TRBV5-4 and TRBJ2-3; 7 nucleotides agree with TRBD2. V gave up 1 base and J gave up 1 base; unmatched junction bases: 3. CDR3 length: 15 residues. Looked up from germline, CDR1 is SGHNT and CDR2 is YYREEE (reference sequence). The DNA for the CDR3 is TGTGCCAGCAGCTTGTCGGGAGGCGGCACAGATACGCAGTATTTT. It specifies CASSLSGGGTDTQYF.

The CDR3 loop reads CASSLFPNSNTEAFF. For the CDR3, the DNA is TGTGCCAGCAGCTTATTCCCCAACTCAAACACTGAAGCTTTCTTT. The chain uses TRBV7-8 and TRBJ1-1; D unclear. Trimming cost V 2 bases and J 2 bases, with 12 bases left between them. Germline V gene data show CDR1 as SGHVS and CDR2 as FQNEAQ. CDR3 length: 15 residues.

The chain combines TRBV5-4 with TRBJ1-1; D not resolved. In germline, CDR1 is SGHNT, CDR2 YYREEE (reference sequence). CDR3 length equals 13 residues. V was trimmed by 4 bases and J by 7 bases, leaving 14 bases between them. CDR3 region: CASSVRELSEAFF. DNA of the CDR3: TGTGCCAGCAGCGTCCGGGAGTTGAGTGAAGCTTTCTTT.

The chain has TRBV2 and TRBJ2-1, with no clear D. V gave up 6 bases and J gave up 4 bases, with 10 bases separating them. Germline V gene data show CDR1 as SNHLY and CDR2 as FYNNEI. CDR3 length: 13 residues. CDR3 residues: CASRPALYNEQFF. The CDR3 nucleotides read TGTGCCAGCAGGCCTGCCTTATACAATGAGCAGTTCTTC.

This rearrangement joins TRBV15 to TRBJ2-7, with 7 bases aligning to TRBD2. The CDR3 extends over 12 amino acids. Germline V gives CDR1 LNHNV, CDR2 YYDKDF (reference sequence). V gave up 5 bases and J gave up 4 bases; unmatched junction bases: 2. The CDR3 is CATSPSGYEQYF. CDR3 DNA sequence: TGTGCCACCAGCCCTAGCGGATACGAGCAGTACTTC. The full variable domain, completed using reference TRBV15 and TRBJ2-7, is DAMVIQNPRYQVTQFGKPVTLSCSQTLNHNVMYWYQQKSSQAPKLLFHYYDKDFNNEADTPDNFQSRRPNTSFCFLDIRSPGLGDTAMYLCATSPSGYEQYFGPGTRLTVT.

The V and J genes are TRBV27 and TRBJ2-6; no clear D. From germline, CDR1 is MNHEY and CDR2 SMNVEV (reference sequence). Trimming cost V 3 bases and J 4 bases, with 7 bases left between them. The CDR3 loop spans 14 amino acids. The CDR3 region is CASSLWSGANVLTF. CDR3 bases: TGTGCCAGCAGTTTGTGGTCCGGGGCCAACGTCCTGACTTTC.

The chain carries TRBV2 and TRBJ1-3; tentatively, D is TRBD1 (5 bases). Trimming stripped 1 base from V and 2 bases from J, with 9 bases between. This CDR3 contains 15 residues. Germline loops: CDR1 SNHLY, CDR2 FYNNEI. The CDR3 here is CASSEVMGAGNTIYF. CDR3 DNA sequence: TGTGCCAGCAGTGAAGTGATGGGGGCTGGAAACACCATATATTTT.

The CDR3 loop reads CASSNRDSYYEQYF. The CDR3 DNA reads TGTGCCAGCAGTAACCGGGACTCCTACTACGAGCAGTACTTC. The chain combines TRBV28 with TRBJ2-7, with TRBD2 as a possible D gene (6 bases). The length of the CDR3 is 14 residues. Germline assignment: CDR1 MDHEN and CDR2 SYDVKM. Deletions cut 5 bases from V and 3 bases from J, with 14 bases between.

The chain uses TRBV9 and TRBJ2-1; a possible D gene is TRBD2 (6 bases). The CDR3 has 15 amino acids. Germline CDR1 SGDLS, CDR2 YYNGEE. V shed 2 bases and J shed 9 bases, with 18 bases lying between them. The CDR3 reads CASSVSSEPHLEQFF. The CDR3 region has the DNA TGTGCCAGCAGCGTCTCTAGCGAACCACATCTTGAGCAGTTCTTC. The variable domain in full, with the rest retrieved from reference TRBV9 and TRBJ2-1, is DSGVTQTPKHLITATGQRVTLRCSPRSGDLSVYWYQQSLDQGLQFLIQYYNGEERAKGNILERFSAQQFPDLHSELNLSSLELGDSALYFCASSVSSEPHLEQFFGPGTRLTVL.

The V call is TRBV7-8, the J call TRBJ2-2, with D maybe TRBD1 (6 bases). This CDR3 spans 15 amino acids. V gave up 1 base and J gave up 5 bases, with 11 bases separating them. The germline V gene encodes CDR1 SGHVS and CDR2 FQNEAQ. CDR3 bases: TGTGCCAGCAGCTTAGTGGGGGCGCGTACCGGGGAGCTGTTTTTT. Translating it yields CASSLVGARTGELFF. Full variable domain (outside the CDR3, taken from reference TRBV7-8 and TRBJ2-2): GAGVSQSPRYKVAKRGQDVALRCDPISGHVSLFWYQQALGQGPEFLTYFQNEAQLDKSGLPSDRFFAERPEGSVSTLKIQRTQQEDSAVYLCASSLVGARTGELFFGEGSRLTVL.

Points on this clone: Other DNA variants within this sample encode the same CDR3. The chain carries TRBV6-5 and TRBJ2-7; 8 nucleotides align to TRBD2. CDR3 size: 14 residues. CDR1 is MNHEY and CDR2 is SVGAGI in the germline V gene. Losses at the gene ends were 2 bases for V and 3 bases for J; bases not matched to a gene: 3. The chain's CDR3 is CASSYLAGGYEQYF. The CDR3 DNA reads TGTGCCAGCAGTTACCTAGCGGGCGGCTACGAGCAGTACTTC.

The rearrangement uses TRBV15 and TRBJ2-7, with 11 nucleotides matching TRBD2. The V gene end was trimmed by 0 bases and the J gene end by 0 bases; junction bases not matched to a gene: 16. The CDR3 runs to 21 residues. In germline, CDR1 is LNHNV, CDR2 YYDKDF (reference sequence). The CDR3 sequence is CATSRDHFLAGGLLLSYEQYF. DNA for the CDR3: TGTGCCACCAGCAGAGATCACTTCCTAGCGGGAGGCTTACTACTCTCCTACGAGCAGTACTTC.

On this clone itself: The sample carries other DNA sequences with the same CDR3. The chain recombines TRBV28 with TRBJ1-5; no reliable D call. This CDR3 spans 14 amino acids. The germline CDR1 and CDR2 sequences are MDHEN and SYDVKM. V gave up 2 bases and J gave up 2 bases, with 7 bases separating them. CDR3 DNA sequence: TGTGCCAGCAGTTTAAGGGTTGGCAATCAGCCCCAGCATTTT. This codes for CASSLRVGNQPQHF.

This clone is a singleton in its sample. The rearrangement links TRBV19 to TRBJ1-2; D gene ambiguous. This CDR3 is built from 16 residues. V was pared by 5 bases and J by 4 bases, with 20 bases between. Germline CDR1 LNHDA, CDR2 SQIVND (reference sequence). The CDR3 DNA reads TGTGCCAGTAGTGTTTTTGCAAATCGAAAGACCTATGGCTACACCTTC. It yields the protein CASSVFANRKTYGYTF.

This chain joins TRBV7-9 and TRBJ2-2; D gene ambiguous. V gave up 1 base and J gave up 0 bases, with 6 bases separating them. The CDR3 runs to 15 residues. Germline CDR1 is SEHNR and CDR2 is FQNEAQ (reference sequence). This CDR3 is CASSLEAANTGELFF. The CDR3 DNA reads TGTGCCAGCAGCTTAGAGGCAGCGAACACCGGGGAGCTGTTTTTT. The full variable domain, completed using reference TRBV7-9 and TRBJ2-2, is DTGVSQNPRHKITKRGQNVTFRCDPISEHNRLYWYRQTLGQGPEFLTYFQNEAQLEKSRLLSDRFSAERPKGSFSTLEIQRTEQGDSAMYLCASSLEAANTGELFFGEGSRLTVL.

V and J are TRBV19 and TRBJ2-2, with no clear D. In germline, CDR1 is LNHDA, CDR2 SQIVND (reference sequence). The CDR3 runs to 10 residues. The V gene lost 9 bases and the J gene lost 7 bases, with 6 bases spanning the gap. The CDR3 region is CASSRGELFF. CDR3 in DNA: TGTGCCAGCTCCCGCGGGGAGCTGTTTTTT.

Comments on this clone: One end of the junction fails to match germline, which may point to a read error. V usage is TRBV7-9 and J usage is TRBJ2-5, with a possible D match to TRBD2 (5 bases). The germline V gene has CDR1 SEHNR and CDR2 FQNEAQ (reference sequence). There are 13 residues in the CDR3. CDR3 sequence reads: CASSLAVGETQYF. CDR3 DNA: TGTGCCAGCAGCCTAGCTGTGGGGGAGACCCAGTACTTC.

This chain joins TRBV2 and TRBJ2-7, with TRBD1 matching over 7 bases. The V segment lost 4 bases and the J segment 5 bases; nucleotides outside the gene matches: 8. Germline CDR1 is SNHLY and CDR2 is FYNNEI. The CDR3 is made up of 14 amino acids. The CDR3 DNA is TGTGCCAGCAGTGGGGGACAGTACTCGAACGAGCAGTACTTC. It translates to CASSGGQYSNEQYF.

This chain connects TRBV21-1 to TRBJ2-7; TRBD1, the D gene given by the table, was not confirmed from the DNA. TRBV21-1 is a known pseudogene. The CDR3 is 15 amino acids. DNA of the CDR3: TGTGCCAGCAGCAAAGACACAGGGGGCGCCTACGAGCAGTACTTC. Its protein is CASSKDTGGAYEQYF.

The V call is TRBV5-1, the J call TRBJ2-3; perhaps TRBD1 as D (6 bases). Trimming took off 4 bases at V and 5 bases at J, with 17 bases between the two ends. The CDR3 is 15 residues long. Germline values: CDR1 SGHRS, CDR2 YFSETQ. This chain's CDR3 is CASSPWDTGQDTQYF. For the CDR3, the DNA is TGCGCCAGCAGCCCATGGGACACCGGACAAGATACGCAGTATTTT.

The CDR3 DNA reads TGTGCCAGACTACCGGGACAGGAGGCCGAAGCTTTCTTT. Translated: CARLPGQEAEAFF. The chain couples TRBV28 to TRBJ1-1, with 8 bases aligning to TRBD1. Trimming cost V 9 bases and J 8 bases; bases outside gene matches: 11. Germline CDR1 reads MDHEN; CDR2 reads SYDVKM. The CDR3 consists of 13 residues.

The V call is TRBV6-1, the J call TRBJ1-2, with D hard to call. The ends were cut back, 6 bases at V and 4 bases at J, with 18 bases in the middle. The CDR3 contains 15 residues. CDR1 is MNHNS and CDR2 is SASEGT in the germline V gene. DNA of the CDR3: TGTGCCAGCAGAGAACCCGGCGCCACGGTCTATGGCTACACCTTC. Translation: CASREPGATVYGYTF.

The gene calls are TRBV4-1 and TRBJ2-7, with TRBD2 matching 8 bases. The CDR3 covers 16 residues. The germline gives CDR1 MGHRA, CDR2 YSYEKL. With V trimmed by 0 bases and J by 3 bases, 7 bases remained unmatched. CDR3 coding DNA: TGCGCCAGCAGCCAAGATGTAATAGCGGGACGCTACGAGCAGTACTTC. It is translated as CASSQDVIAGRYEQYF.

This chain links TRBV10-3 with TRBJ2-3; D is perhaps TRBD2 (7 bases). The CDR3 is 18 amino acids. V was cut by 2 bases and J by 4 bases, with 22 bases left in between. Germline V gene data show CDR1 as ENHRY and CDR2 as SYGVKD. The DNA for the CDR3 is TGTGCCATCAGTGAGCCCTCGTGGCAGGGGAGGGTCGCAGATACGCAGTATTTT. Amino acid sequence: CAISEPSWQGRVADTQYF.

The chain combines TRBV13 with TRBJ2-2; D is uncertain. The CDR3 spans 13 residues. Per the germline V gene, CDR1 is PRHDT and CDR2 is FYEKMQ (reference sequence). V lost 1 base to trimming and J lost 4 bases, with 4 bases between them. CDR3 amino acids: CASSLVGTGELFF. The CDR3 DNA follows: TGTGCCAGCAGCTTAGTGGGCACCGGGGAGCTGTTTTTT.

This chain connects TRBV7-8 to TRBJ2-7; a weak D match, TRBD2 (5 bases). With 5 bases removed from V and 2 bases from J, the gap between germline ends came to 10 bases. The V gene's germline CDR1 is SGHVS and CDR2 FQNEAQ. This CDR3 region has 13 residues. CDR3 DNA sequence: TGTGCCAGCAGCCTACGGGATGCCTACGAGCAGTACTTC. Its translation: CASSLRDAYEQYF.

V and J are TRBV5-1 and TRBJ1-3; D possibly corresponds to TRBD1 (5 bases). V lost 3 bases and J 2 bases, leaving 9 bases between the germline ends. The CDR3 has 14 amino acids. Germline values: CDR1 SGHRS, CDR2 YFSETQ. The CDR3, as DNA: TGCGCCAGCAGCTACGAGGGGCCTGGAAACACCATATATTTT. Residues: CASSYEGPGNTIYF. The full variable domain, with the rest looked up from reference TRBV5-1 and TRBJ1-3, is KAGVTQTPRYLIKTRGQQVTLSCSPISGHRSVSWYQQTPGQGLQFLFEYFSETQRNKGNFPGRFSGRQFSNSRSEMNVSTLELGDSALYLCASSYEGPGNTIYFGEGSWLTVV.